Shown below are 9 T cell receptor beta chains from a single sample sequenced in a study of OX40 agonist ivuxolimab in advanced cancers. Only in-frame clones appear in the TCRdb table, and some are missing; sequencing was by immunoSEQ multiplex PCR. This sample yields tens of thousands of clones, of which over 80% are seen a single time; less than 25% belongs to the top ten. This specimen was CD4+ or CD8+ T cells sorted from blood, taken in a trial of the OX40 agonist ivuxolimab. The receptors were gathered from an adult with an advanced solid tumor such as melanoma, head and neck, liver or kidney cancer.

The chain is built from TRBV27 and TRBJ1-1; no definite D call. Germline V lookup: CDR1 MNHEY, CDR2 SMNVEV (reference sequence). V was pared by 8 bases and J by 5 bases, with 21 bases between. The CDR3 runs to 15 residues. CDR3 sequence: CASLTPGNGYTEAFF. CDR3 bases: TGTGCCAGCCTTACCCCGGGGAACGGGTATACTGAAGCTTTCTTT.

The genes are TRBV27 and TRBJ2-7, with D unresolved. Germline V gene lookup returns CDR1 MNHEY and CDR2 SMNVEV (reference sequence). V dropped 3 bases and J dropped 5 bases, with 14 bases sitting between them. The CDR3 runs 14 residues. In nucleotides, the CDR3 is TGTGCCAGCAGTTTGTCACAGCCTTATGACGAGCAGTACTTC. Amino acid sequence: CASSLSQPYDEQYF.

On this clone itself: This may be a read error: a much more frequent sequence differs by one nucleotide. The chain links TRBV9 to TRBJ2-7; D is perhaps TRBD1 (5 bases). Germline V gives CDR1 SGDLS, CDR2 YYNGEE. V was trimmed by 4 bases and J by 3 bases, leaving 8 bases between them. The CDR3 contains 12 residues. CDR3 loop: CASSSDSYEQYF. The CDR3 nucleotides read TGTGCCAGCAGCTCCGACAGCTACGAGCAGTACTTC. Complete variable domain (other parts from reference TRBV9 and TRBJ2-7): DSGVTQTPKHLITATGQRVTLRCSPRSGDLSVYWYQQSLDQGLQFLIQYYNGEERAKGNILERFSAQQFPDLHSELNLSSLELGDSALYFCASSSDSYEQYFGPGTRLTVT.

The DNA for the CDR3 is TGTGCCAGCAGTTTTGGGTATAGCAATCAGCCCCAGCATTTT. This encodes CASSFGYSNQPQHF. The V call is TRBV27, the J call TRBJ1-5; D is undetermined. Germline lookup yields CDR1 MNHEY and CDR2 SMNVEV (reference sequence). V dropped 3 bases and J dropped 0 bases, with 6 bases sitting between them. There are 14 residues in the CDR3.

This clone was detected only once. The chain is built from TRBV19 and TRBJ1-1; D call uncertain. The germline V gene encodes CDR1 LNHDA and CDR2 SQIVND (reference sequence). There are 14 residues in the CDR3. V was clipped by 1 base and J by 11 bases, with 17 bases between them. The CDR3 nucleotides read TGTGCCAGTAGTATAGTTAAGGGATCTCCTGGGGCTTTCTTT. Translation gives CASSIVKGSPGAFF.

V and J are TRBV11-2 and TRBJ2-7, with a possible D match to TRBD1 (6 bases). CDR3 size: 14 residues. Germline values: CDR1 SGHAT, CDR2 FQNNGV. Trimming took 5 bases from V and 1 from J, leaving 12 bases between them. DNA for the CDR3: TGTGCCAGCAGCCCCCCCACAGGGTCCTACGAGCAGTACTTC. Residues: CASSPPTGSYEQYF.

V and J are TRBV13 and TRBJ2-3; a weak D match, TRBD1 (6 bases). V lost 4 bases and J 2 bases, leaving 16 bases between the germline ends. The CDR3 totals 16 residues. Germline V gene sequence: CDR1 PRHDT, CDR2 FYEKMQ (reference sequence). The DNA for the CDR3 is TGTGCCAGCAGCTCGCTACAGGGTCGAATCACAGATACGCAGTATTTT. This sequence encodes CASSSLQGRITDTQYF.

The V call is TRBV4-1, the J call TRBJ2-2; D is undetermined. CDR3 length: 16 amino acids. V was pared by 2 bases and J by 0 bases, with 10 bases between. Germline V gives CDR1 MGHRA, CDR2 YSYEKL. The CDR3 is CASSQHAATNTGELFF. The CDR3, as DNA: TGCGCCAGCAGCCAACACGCAGCCACGAACACCGGGGAGCTGTTTTTT.

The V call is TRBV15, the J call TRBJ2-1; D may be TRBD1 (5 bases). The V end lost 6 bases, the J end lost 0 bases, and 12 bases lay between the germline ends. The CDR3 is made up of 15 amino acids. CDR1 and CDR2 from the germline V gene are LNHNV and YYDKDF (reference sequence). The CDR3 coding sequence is TGTGCCACCAGGTTGGGGCTAAGCTCCTACAATGAGCAGTTCTTC. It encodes CATRLGLSSYNEQFF.